The clone carrying this T cell receptor (beta chain) occurred a few times. Its specificity is not known. These data originate in a study of response to subunit inactivated influenza vaccine. Study results and caveats: With each seasonal influenza vaccination, the authors suggested, few new T cells are recruited.

TCRdb independently ran MiXCR on the RT-PCR reads; one entry per CDR3 protein. Here the sample spans about 480,000 distinct CDR3 sequences, 10% to 11% being singletons. The length of the CDR3 is 15 residues. Germline CDR1 and CDR2: DFQATT and SNEGSKA (reference sequence). V lost 0 bases, J lost 4 bases, and 16 bases lay in between. Material: PBMCs from blood, obtained around seven weeks after vaccination. This TCR was recovered from a man aged 45-60 years who received an inactivated influenza vaccine. The V call is TRBV20-1, the J call TRBJ2-7; D is possibly TRBD1 (6 bases). The CDR3, as DNA: TGCAGTGCTAGAGACGCCGGGACATCGTCTTACGAGCAGTACTTC. It codes for CSARDAGTSSYEQYF.